The clone carrying this TCR beta chain was recorded at least ten times. The record originates from a study of T cells in Graves' hyperthyroidism and ophthalmopathy. The V gene's germline CDR1 is MNHEY and CDR2 SMNVEV (reference sequence). V dropped 0 bases and J dropped 3 bases, with 12 bases sitting between them. CDR3 length: 15 residues. The TCR beta CDR3 regions underwent amplification using RNA transcripts as the source. With the HTBI primer set, the TCR CDR3 went through a first round of RT-PCR. TCRdb redid the calling of the multiplex PCR reads with MiXCR, one entry per CDR3 protein. Of around 450,000 distinct CDR3 sequences listed, approximately 14% are singletons.

This chain links TRBV27 with TRBJ2-7; D uncertain. This clonotype was sampled from a woman younger than 30 with Graves' hyperthyroidism. Sample: blood. CDR3 loop: CASSLSYGPFYEQYF. The CDR3 DNA reads as TGTGCCAGCAGTTTATCTTACGGACCCTTCTACGAGCAGTACTTC.